This record covers a single T cell receptor beta chain. What it binds is unknown. CDR3 length: 15 residues. Per the germline V gene, CDR1 is MNHEY and CDR2 is SVGEGT. V was cut by 2 bases and J by 0 bases, with 9 bases left in between. These data are taken from a study of T cell responses to AZD1222 COVID-19 vaccine. The study, taken as a whole, reports: Of the AZD1222 recipients, only five to seven were seropositive at baseline. With dominance at 160-218 and 743-854, vaccine-associated CD4 TCRs spanned spike.

Using immunoSEQ multiplex PCR, the repertoire was profiled, and TCRdb retains in-frame clones only, with some absent. This sample has 130,000 to 150,000 clones, with around 88% found just once. The chain carries TRBV6-2 or TRBV6-3 and TRBJ2-3; D gene uncertain. The sample here was peripheral blood, taken on day 0 of AZD1222 vaccination. This sequence originates from an adult in good health. The CDR3 is CASSYQTPSTDTQYF. In nucleotides, the CDR3 is TGTGCCAGCAGTTACCAAACTCCGAGCACAGATACGCAGTATTTT.